These T cell receptor beta chains were read from a single sample in a study of T and B cells in COVID-19 patients. Each CDR3 protein is one row after TCRdb ran MiXCR on the multiplex PCR reads. The table has almost 6,000 distinct CDR3 sequences, roughly 26% seen once. The sequenced sample was blood. These receptors were collected from a human donor with active COVID-19. CDR3s include the opening cysteine and the closing phenylalanine or tryptophan. The order of the fields is J gene, D gene, V gene, clone size, CDR3 DNA, CDR3 protein. D genes are given only for firm matches. Only part of the rows carry a size: once, few, many, or a class if the clone is expanded.

TRBJ2-6	TRBD1	TRBV29-1	.	TGCAGCGTTGGGGGACAGGGGGCATCTGGGGCCAACGTCCTGACTTTC	CSVGGQGASGANVLTF
TRBJ2-7	TRBD2	TRBV6-6	medium-sized	TGTGCCAGCGTCGCTAGCGGGAGCTCCTACGAGCAGTACTTC	CASVASGSSYEQYF
TRBJ1-2	TRBD1	TRBV6-5	.	TGTGCCAGCGACACCGGGACAGGGGTTTCGCGCGGCTATGGCTACACCTTC	CASDTGTGVSRGYGYTF
TRBJ2-1	.	TRBV20-1	few	TGCAGTGCTAGAGATTTGCGGGGAGATGAGCAGTTCTTC	CSARDLRGDEQFF
TRBJ2-1	TRBD2	TRBV19	medium-sized	TGTGCCAGTAGTATAGGACGGGAGGTCTATGAGCAGTTCTTC	CASSIGREVYEQFF
TRBJ2-3	.	TRBV10-3	many	TGTGCCATCCAGGCGGGGGCCGGCACAGATACGCAGTATTTT	CAIQAGAGTDTQYF
TRBJ1-2	.	TRBV7-9	.	TGTGCCAGCAGCTCCTATCGGGAGAACTATGGCTACACCTTC	CASSSYRENYGYTF
TRBJ2-3	TRBD1	TRBV29-1	large	TGCAGCGGAGCACAGGGGGAGGAGGCAGATACGCAGTATTTT	CSGAQGEEADTQYF
TRBJ1-2	.	TRBV21-1	once	TGTGCCAGCAGCAGAGGGACAGGGGGCGATGGCTACACCTTC	CASSRGTGGDGYTF
TRBJ1-1	TRBD1	TRBV5-6	many	TGTGCCAGCAGCTTTGATGGGACAGGGGCGCCGAACACTGAAGCTTTCTTT	CASSFDGTGAPNTEAFF
TRBJ2-5	.	TRBV11-2	few	TGTGCCAGCAGCCCTCGGTGGACCCAGTACTTC	CASSPRWTQYF
TRBJ2-3	TRBD2	TRBV19	.	TGTGCCAGTAGTGTGGGGACTAGCGGGAGTATGGGAGATACGCAGTATTTT	CASSVGTSGSMGDTQYF
TRBJ1-5	.	TRBV12-3/TRBV12-4	many	TGTGCCAGCGGGACGGGACAAATCAATCAGCCCCAGCATTTT	CASGTGQINQPQHF
TRBJ2-3	TRBD2	TRBV27	.	TGTGCCAGCAGTCCGCGGGGGGGCGGGGGGGCGGCAGATACGCAGTATTTT	CASSPRGGGGAADTQYF
TRBJ2-3	TRBD2	TRBV6-5	.	TGTGCCATCAGTCCCTCGGGGGGGAGCTCCGATACGCAGTATTTT	CAISPSGGSSDTQYF
TRBJ1-4	TRBD1	TRBV19	medium-sized	TGTGCCAGTACGGGACAGCGGGAAAAACTGTTTTTT	CASTGQREKLFF
TRBJ1-1	.	TRBV5-1	few	TGCGCCAGCAGCTTGATCCCGACAGAGCCCATGAACACTGAAGCTTTCTTT	CASSLIPTEPMNTEAFF
TRBJ2-1	.	TRBV7-6	few	TGTGCCAGCAGCCCTTGGGCTACTTACAATGAGCAGTTCTTC	CASSPWATYNEQFF
TRBJ1-6	.	TRBV7-2	.	TGTGCCAGCAGCTTAGTGGCAGGGGAATCACCCCTCCACTTT	CASSLVAGESPLHF
TRBJ2-7	.	TRBV7-2	.	TGTGCCAGCAACTTAAACGGTAACTACGAGCAGTACTTC	CASNLNGNYEQYF
TRBJ2-5	.	TRBV19	medium-sized	TGTGCCAGTAGCCACCCGGGGAGGGGGGAGACCCAGTACTTC	CASSHPGRGETQYF
TRBJ2-5	TRBD2	TRBV18	many	TGTGCCAGCTCCCACTTTGAACTAGCGGAGCTAATTCAAGAGACCCAGTACTTC	CASSHFELAELIQETQYF
TRBJ1-2	.	TRBV19	medium-sized	TGTGCCAGTAGTATGGGGAGGGAGGGCTACACCTTC	CASSMGREGYTF
TRBJ2-1	.	TRBV19	medium-sized	TGTGCCAGTATGTTAGGCGCGGCGAGCTCCTACAATGAGCAGTTCTTC	CASMLGAASSYNEQFF
TRBJ1-1	.	TRBV12-3/TRBV12-4	medium-sized	TGTGCCAGCAGTTTACTATGGAACACTGAAGCTTTCTTT	CASSLLWNTEAFF
TRBJ1-4	.	TRBV6-1	few	TGTGCCAGCAGGACCGGGGGGGGGGTTATCTCGGAGGAAAAACTGTTTTTT	CASRTGGGVISEEKLFF
TRBJ2-1	TRBD1	TRBV19	.	TGTGCCAGTAGTCCCGGGACAGGGGATGAGCAGTTCTTC	CASSPGTGDEQFF
TRBJ1-1	.	TRBV19	medium-sized	TGTGCCAGTAGTATAGGAGTGAACACTGAAGCTTTCTTT	CASSIGVNTEAFF